These 27 T cell receptor beta chains share one sample of origin, sequenced in a study of metastatic and nonmetastatic thyroid tumors. TCRdb reprocessed the PCR reads using MiXCR. The table shows tens of thousands of clones, with about 20% occurring only once. None of the patients had undergone any treatment ahead of thyroid surgery. The sequencing sample was made of adjacent normal tissue. These receptors were obtained from a female donor with papillary thyroid cancer or a benign thyroid nodule (not recorded which). Some clones in this sample may be carry-over from other donors' samples.

This clone was counted many times. The chain employs TRBV5-4 and TRBJ2-2; weak D call: TRBD2 (5 bases). Germline CDR1 is SGHNT and CDR2 is YYREEE (reference sequence). The CDR3 runs to 15 residues. V gave up 1 base and J gave up 5 bases, with 12 bases separating them. CDR3 amino acids: CASSLLGAGTGELFF. CDR3 sequence (DNA): TGTGCCAGCAGCTTGCTGGGAGCAGGTACCGGGGAGCTGTTTTTT.

This clone was observed many times. The chain uses TRBV30 and TRBJ1-4, with D possibly being TRBD1 (5 bases). The ends were cut back, 0 bases at V and 8 bases at J, with 16 bases in the middle. The CDR3 has 15 residues. Per germline, CDR1 GTSNPN and CDR2 SVGIG (reference sequence). In DNA form, the CDR3 reads TGTGCCTGGAGTGTACTAGGACGGGGCGAGGAAAAACTGTTTTTT. It specifies CAWSVLGRGEEKLFF.

This clone was recorded at least ten times. The V call is TRBV10-3, the J call TRBJ1-3; D is ambiguous. The CDR3 totals 15 residues. Germline V CDR1 and CDR2: ENHRY, SYGVKD. V was pared by 5 bases and J by 0 bases, with 11 bases between. The CDR3 loop is CAISPTANSGNTIYF. CDR3 in DNA: TGTGCCATCAGTCCAACAGCCAACTCTGGAAACACCATATATTTT.

Worth noting for this clone: One end of the junction does not line up with germline, which may come from a read error. V gene TRBV20-1 combines with J gene TRBJ1-6; possible D gene TRBD1, 5 bases. This CDR3 region has 14 residues. Germline values: CDR1 DFQATT, CDR2 SNEGSKA (reference sequence). CDR3 DNA sequence: TGCAGTGCTTGGGACCTCTTGTACCGCTCACACCTCCACTTT. Its translation is CSAWDLLYRSHLHF.

The gene calls are TRBV7-8 and TRBJ2-5; tentative D call: TRBD2 (6 bases). This CDR3 comprises 12 residues. Trimming stripped 4 bases from V and 3 bases from J, with 6 bases between. Per germline, CDR1 SGHVS and CDR2 FQNEAQ. Here the CDR3 DNA reads TGTGCCAGCAGCTCGGGGGAAGAGACCCAGTACTTC. Amino acids: CASSSGEETQYF.

This clone was picked up a small number of times. A much larger clone lies a single base off, so this may be a read error. The chain employs TRBV5-6 and TRBJ1-1; a weak D match, TRBD1 (6 bases). V was cut by 2 bases and J by 2 bases, with 16 bases left in between. The CDR3 sequence is 16 residues long. CDR1 and CDR2 (germline): SGHDT, YYEEEE. The CDR3 DNA is TGTGCCAGCAGCTTTCGGGGTTTGGGACACAACACTGAAGCTTTCTTT. It is translated as CASSFRGLGHNTEAFF.

This clone was seen at least ten times. Other DNA sequences in the sample encode the same CDR3. The rearrangement uses TRBV6-1 and TRBJ1-4; no clear D. This CDR3 comprises 14 residues. In germline, CDR1 is MNHNS, CDR2 SASEGT. The germline V and J ends were trimmed by 6 bases and 7 bases, with 15 bases remaining between them. The CDR3: CASRTGLGGEKLFF. The CDR3 nucleotides read TGTGCCAGCAGAACGGGGTTAGGTGGTGAAAAACTGTTTTTT.

The table lists this clone with many counts. The chain couples TRBV28 to TRBJ2-7; 9 nucleotides align to TRBD1. CDR3 length equals 15 residues. Germline loops: CDR1 MDHEN, CDR2 SYDVKM. The junction had 7 bases not matched to a gene; V was cut back by 6 bases and J by 1 base. The CDR3 DNA reads as TGTGCCAGCAGCAGGCTGGGACAGGGATCCTACGAGCAGTACTTC. This encodes CASSRLGQGSYEQYF.

As to this clone: At one boundary the junction diverges from the germline segment, which might be a read error. V is TRBV4-2 and J is TRBJ2-2, with D possibly TRBD2 on 5 matching bases. The V gene's germline CDR1 is LGHNA and CDR2 YNFKEQ. This CDR3 spans 16 amino acids. The CDR3 DNA reads as TGTGCCAGCAGCGAAAGCGGTATGGGGAACACCGGGGAGCTGTCTTTT. Its protein product is CASSESGMGNTGELSF.

This clone was seen ten or more times. CDR3 region: CSAPTGGSGYGYTF. The CDR3 bases are TGCAGTGCCCCGACAGGGGGCAGCGGCTATGGCTACACCTTC. The V call is TRBV20-1, the J call TRBJ1-2; 10 bases are shared with TRBD1. Germline values: CDR1 DFQATT, CDR2 SNEGSKA (reference sequence). This CDR3 has 14 amino acids. V lost 6 bases and J lost 4; bases outside the gene matches: 8.

By frequency in the sample, this clone is medium-sized. V usage is TRBV6-1 and J usage is TRBJ2-1; 10 bases line up with TRBD2. J lost 7 bases, V lost 3 bases, and 6 bases had no gene match. This CDR3 is 15 amino acids long. Per the germline V gene, CDR1 is MNHNS and CDR2 is SASEGT. CDR3 bases: TGTGCCAGCAGTGATCAAACTAGCGGGAAAAATGAGCAGTTCTTC. Protein product: CASSDQTSGKNEQFF.

This sequence joins TRBV20-1 and TRBJ2-7; 13 bases fit TRBD2. V shed 3 bases, J shed 3 bases, and the junction held 2 bases outside the gene matches. The CDR3 loop spans 14 amino acids. The germline gives CDR1 DFQATT, CDR2 SNEGSKA (reference sequence). As DNA, the CDR3 is TGCAGTGCTAGTCGACTAGCGGGGGGCTACGAGCAGTACTTC. It translates to CSASRLAGGYEQYF.

As regards this clone: A much larger clone differs from this one at a single base, so this may be a read error. The gene calls are TRBV19 and TRBJ2-5; tentatively, D is TRBD1 (6 bases). Germline CDR1 and CDR2: LNHDA and SQIVND (reference sequence). This CDR3 comprises 13 residues. Trimming removed 9 bases from V and 0 bases from J, with 11 bases in between. The CDR3, as DNA: TGTGCCAGAGCCGGACAGAACCAAGAGACCCAGTACTTC. Translating gives CARAGQNQETQYF.

The count of this clone is one. The chain carries TRBV10-3 and TRBJ2-1; a weak D match, TRBD1 (7 bases). The germline V and J ends were trimmed by 3 bases and 8 bases, with 26 bases remaining between them. The CDR3 sequence is 18 residues long. Looked up from germline, CDR1 is ENHRY and CDR2 is SYGVKD. The CDR3 DNA follows: TGTGCCATCAGTGATGCCTCGACCTCAGGCGCCAGGGGGGATGAGCAGTTCTTC. Its protein is CAISDASTSGARGDEQFF.

This clone has at least ten counts. The chain joins TRBV6-1 to TRBJ2-1, with D perhaps TRBD1 (5 bases). Trimming removed 6 bases from V and 0 bases from J, with 12 bases in between. Germline-derived CDR1 and CDR2 are MNHNS and SASEGT. The CDR3 spans 15 residues. CDR3 protein: CASSLDRSSYNEQFF. The CDR3 DNA reads TGTGCCAGCAGCCTCGACAGAAGCTCCTACAATGAGCAGTTCTTC.

This clone was detected ten times or more. V gene TRBV19 combines with J gene TRBJ1-5, with D tentatively TRBD1 (5 bases). The CDR3 is 15 residues long. Germline V gene lookup returns CDR1 LNHDA and CDR2 SQIVND (reference sequence). Trimming removed 3 bases at V and 2 bases at J, with 11 bases between. CDR3 amino acids: CASSIGGGGNQPQHF. The CDR3 nucleotides are TGTGCCAGTAGTATTGGGGGGGGTGGCAATCAGCCCCAGCATTTT.

Concerning this clone: Germline and junction disagree at one end, which may indicate a read error. The chain combines TRBV7-2 with TRBJ1-6, with D possibly matching TRBD1 (6 bases). Germline values: CDR1 SGHTA, CDR2 FQGNSA. CDR3 length: 15 residues. Written as DNA, the CDR3 is TGTGCCAGCAGCCTTAGAAAGGGGGATAATTCACCACTCCACTTT. This codes for CASSLRKGDNSPLHF.

Many counts were recorded for this clone. The chain employs TRBV5-4 and TRBJ2-1, with 12 bases that match TRBD1. Germline V gene sequence: CDR1 SGHNT, CDR2 YYREEE (reference sequence). The J segment lost 7 bases and the V segment lost 2 bases, leaving 7 bases of the junction unmatched. The CDR3 is 16 residues long. The CDR3 loop is CASSFRGQGAKNEQFF. As DNA, the CDR3 is TGTGCCAGCAGCTTTAGGGGACAGGGGGCGAAAAATGAGCAGTTCTTC.

This clone has ten or more counts. The chain is built from TRBV6-2 or TRBV6-3 and TRBJ2-5; 12 nucleotides line up with TRBD2. CDR3 size: 16 residues. The V and J ends lost 2 bases and 4 bases, in that order; junction bases with no gene match: 5. In germline, CDR1 is MNHEY, CDR2 SVGEGT. The CDR3 coding sequence is TGTGCCAGCAGTTACAGACTAGCGGGAGATGGAGAGACCCAGTACTTC. This translates into CASSYRLAGDGETQYF.

This clone was seen ten or more times. Germline and junction disagree at one end, which may indicate a read error. Different DNA sequences within this sample yield the same CDR3. The chain combines TRBV6-1 with TRBJ1-3; TRBD1 aligns across 9 bases. The V gene's germline CDR1 is MNHNS and CDR2 SASEGT. The CDR3 has 15 amino acids. This CDR3 is CASSSGTGTGNTIYF. In nucleotides, the CDR3 is TGTGCCAGCAGTTCCGGGACAGGGACTGGGAACACCATATATTTT.

This clone was seen a few times. V gene TRBV12-3 or TRBV12-4 combines with J gene TRBJ2-1; TRBD2 aligns across 12 bases. The J segment lost 10 bases and the V segment lost 6 bases, leaving 10 bases of the junction unmatched. The CDR3 runs to 15 residues. In DNA, the CDR3 is TGTGCCAGCAGCCCAATATCTAGCGGGAGGGAAGAGCAGTTCTTC. Its translation is CASSPISSGREEQFF.

This clone was observed at least ten times. J is TRBJ2-1 and V is TRBV20-1, with 13 bases that match TRBD2. Unmatched junction bases numbered 6, after V lost 5 bases and J lost 8 bases. The CDR3 contains 14 residues. Per germline, CDR1 DFQATT and CDR2 SNEGSKA (reference sequence). The CDR3 reads CSAPGTSGMYEQFF. CDR3 nucleotide sequence: TGCAGTGCTCCCGGGACTAGCGGGATGTATGAGCAGTTCTTC.

Concerning this clone: At one boundary the junction diverges from the germline segment, which might be a read error. This chain links TRBV20-1 with TRBJ2-7, with TRBD2 as a possible D gene (5 bases). Germline V gene lookup returns CDR1 DFQATT and CDR2 SNEGSKA (reference sequence). The CDR3 runs 10 residues. CDR3 protein: CSPSNGEHYF. The CDR3 nucleotides are TGCAGTCCTAGTAACGGGGAGCATTACTTC.

By share of the sample, this clone is medium-sized (0.01 to 0.1%). The chain has TRBV6-1 and TRBJ1-5; 12 bases align to TRBD1. The CDR3 spans 15 residues. Trimming took 4 bases from V and 6 from J; bases not matched to a gene: 4. The germline gives CDR1 MNHNS, CDR2 SASEGT. The CDR3 protein is CASSVGQGAGQPQHF. The CDR3 region has the DNA TGTGCCAGCAGTGTGGGACAGGGGGCGGGTCAGCCCCAGCATTTT.

Only a few counts were recorded for this clone. The chain links TRBV6-2 or TRBV6-3 to TRBJ1-1; D possibly corresponds to TRBD1 (6 bases). This CDR3 is built from 14 residues. The V gene lost 4 bases and the J gene lost 11 bases, with 20 bases spanning the gap. Germline lookup yields CDR1 MNHEY and CDR2 SVGEGT. The CDR3, as DNA: TGTGCCAGCAGTTCCCTGGTACAGGGTAGTTCGGCTTTCTTT. Protein sequence: CASSSLVQGSSAFF.

This clone was counted many times. This chain joins TRBV20-1 and TRBJ2-7; D gene uncertain. The germline V and J ends were trimmed by 4 bases and 6 bases, with 13 bases remaining between them. The V gene's germline CDR1 is DFQATT and CDR2 SNEGSKA (reference sequence). CDR3 length: 12 amino acids. The CDR3 DNA reads TGCAGTGCTACCCCCCCCTTGGGCGAGCAGTACTTC. Its protein is CSATPPLGEQYF.

This clone was counted ten times or more. The rearrangement uses TRBV7-9 and TRBJ2-1; D might be TRBD2 (5 bases). CDR3 size: 16 residues. Looked up from germline, CDR1 is SEHNR and CDR2 is FQNEAQ (reference sequence). Trimming took off 5 bases at V and 3 bases at J, with 17 bases between the two ends. The CDR3 DNA is TGTGCCAGCAGCCCCTTTGAGGGAGCCCTCTACAATGAGCAGTTCTTC. This translates into CASSPFEGALYNEQFF.